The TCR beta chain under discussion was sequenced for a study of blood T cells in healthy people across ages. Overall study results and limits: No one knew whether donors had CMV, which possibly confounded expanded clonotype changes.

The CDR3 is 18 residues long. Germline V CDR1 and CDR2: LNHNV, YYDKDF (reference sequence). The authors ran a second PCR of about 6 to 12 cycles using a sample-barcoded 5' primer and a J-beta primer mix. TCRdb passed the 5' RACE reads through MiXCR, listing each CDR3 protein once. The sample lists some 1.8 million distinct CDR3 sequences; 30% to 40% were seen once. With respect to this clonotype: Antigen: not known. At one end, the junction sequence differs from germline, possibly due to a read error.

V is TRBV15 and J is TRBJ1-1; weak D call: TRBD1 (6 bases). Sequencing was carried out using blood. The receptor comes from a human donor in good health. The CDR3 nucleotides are TGTGCCACCAACAGAGAACCGCAACAGGGTGGGAGAGACACTGAAGCTTTCTTT. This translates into CATNREPQQGGRDTEAFF.